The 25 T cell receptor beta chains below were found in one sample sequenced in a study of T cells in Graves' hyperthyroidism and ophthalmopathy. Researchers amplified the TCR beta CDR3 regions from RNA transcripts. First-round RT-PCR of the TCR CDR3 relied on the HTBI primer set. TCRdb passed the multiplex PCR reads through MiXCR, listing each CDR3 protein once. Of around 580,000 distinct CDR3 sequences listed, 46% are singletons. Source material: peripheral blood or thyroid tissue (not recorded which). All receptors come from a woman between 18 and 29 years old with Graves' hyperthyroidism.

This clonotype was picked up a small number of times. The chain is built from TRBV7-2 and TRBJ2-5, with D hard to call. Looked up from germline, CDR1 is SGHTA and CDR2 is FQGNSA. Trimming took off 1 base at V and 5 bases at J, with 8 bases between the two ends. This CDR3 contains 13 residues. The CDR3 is CASSLELGETQYF. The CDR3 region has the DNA TGTGCCAGCAGCTTAGAGTTGGGGGAGACCCAGTACTTC.

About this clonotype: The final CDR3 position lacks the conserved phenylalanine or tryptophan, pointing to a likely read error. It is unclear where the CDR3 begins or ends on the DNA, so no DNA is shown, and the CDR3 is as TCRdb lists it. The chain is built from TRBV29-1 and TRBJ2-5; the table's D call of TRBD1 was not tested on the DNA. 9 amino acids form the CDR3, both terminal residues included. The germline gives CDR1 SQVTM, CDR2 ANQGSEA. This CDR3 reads CSVYRDTNA.

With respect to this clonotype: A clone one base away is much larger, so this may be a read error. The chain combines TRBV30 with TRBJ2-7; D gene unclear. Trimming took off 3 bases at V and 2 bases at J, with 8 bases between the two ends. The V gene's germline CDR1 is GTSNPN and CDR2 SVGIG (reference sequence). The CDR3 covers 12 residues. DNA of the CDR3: TGTGCCTGGAGGACCCCCCCCTACGAGCAGTACTTC. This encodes CAWRTPPYEQYF.

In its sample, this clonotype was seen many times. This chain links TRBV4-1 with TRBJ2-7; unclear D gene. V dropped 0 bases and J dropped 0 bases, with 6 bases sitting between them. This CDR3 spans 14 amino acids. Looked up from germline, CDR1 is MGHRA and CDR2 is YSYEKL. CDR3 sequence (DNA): TGCGCCAGCAGCCAAGATCAGTACTCCTACGAGCAGTACTTC. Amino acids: CASSQDQYSYEQYF.

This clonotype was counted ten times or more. DNA of the CDR3: TGTGCCAGCAGCGTAGCGGCCCAAGAGACCCAGTACTTC. Residues: CASSVAAQETQYF. This chain links TRBV9 with TRBJ2-5, with D hard to call. V was pared by 0 bases and J by 1 base, with 4 bases between. The CDR3 consists of 13 residues. The germline gives CDR1 SGDLS, CDR2 YYNGEE.

The CDR3 is CASSLKRDNEQFF. CDR3 bases: TGTGCCAGCAGCTTAAAGCGGGACAATGAGCAGTTCTTC. The V call is TRBV7-3, the J call TRBJ2-1; a weak D match, TRBD2 (6 bases). The CDR3 is 13 residues long. Trimming took 1 base from V and 5 from J, leaving 6 bases between them. CDR1 and CDR2 from the germline V gene are SGHTA and FQGTGA.

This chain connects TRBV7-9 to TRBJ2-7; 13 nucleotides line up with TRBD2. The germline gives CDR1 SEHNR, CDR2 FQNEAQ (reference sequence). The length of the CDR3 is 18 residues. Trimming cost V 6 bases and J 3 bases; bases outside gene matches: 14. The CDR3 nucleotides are TGTGCCAGCAGACCTACTCCGGGACTAGCGGGGAAAGGCTACGAGCAGTACTTC. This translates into CASRPTPGLAGKGYEQYF.

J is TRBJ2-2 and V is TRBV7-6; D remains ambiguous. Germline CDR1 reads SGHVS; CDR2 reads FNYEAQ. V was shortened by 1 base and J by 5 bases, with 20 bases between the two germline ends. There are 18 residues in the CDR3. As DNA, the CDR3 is TGTGCCAGCAGCTTAGACGTGGGCAGACGAATACTAACCGGGGAGCTGTTTTTT. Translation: CASSLDVGRRILTGELFF.

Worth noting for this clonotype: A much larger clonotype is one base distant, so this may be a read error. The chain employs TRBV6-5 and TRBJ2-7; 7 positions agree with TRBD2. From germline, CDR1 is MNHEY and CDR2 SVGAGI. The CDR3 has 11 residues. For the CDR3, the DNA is TGTGCCAGCGGGAGGGGTCAAGAGCAGCACTTC. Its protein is CASGRGQEQHF.

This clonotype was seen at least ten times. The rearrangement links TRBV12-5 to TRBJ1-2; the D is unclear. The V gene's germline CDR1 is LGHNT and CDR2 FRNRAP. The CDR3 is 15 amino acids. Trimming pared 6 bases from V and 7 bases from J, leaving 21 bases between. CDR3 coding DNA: TGTGCTAGTGGGTCAGCGGGGTTCCTTGAGGTTGGCTACACCTTC. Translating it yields CASGSAGFLEVGYTF.

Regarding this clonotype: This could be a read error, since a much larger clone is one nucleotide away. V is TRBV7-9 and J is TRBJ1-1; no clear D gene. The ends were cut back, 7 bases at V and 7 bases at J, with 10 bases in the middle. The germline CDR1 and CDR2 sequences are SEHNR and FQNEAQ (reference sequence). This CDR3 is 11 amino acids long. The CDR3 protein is CASNSNNEAFF. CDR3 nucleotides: TGTGCCAGCAACTCTAATAATGAAGCTTTCTTT.

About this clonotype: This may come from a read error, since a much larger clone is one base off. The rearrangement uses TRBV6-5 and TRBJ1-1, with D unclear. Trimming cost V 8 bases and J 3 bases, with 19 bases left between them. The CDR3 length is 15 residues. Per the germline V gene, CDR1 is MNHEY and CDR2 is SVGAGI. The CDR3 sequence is CASGSEDHRDTEAFF. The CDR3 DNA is TGTGCCAGCGGTTCGGAGGATCATAGGGACACTGAAGCTTTCTTT.

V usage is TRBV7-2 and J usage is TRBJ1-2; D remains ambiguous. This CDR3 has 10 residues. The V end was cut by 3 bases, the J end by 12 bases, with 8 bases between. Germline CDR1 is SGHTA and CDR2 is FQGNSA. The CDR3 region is CASSFEGNTF. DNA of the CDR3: TGTGCCAGCAGCTTCGAAGGAAACACCTTC.

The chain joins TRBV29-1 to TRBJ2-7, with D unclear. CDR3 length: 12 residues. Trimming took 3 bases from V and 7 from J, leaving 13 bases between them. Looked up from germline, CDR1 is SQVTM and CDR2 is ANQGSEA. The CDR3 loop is CSVDMGANEQYF. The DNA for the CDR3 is TGCAGCGTTGACATGGGTGCGAATGAGCAGTACTTC.

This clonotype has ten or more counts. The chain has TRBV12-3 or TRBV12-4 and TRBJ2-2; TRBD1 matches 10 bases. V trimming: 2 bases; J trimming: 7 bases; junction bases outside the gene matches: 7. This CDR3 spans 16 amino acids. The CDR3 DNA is TGTGCCAGCAGTTTACGGGGACAGGGGCATGGCGGGGAGCTGTTTTTT. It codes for CASSLRGQGHGGELFF.

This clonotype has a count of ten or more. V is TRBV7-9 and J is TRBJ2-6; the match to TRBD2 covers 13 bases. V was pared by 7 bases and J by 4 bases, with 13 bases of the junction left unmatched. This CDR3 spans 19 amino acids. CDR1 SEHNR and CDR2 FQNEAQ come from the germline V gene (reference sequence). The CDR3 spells CASTTLRGLAGTGANVLTF. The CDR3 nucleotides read TGTGCCAGCACCACTCTACGGGGACTAGCGGGAACCGGGGCCAACGTCCTGACTTTC.

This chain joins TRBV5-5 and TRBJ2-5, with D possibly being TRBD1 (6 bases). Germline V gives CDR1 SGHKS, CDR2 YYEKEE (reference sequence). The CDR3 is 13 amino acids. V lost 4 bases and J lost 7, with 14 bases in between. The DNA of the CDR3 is TGTGCCAGCAGCCAAGATGAGACAGGGACCCAGTACTTC. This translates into CASSQDETGTQYF. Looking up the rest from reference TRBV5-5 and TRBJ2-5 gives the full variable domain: DAGVTQSPTHLIKTRGQQVTLRCSPISGHKSVSWYQQVLGQGPQFIFQYYEKEERGRGNFPDRFSARQFPNYSSELNVNALLLGDSALYLCASSQDETGTQYFGPGTRLLVL.

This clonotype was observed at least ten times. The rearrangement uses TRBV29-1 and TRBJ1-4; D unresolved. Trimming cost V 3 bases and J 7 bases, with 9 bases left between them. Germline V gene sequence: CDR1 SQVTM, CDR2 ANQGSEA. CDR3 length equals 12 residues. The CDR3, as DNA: TGCAGCGTTGACCTGGGTGTTGAAAAACTGTTTTTT. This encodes CSVDLGVEKLFF.

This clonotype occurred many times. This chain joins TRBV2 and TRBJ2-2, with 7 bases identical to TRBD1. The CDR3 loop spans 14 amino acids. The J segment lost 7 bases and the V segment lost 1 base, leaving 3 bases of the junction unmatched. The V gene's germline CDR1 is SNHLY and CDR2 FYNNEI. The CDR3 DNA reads TGTGCCAGCAGTGAAGACAGGGGAATCGGGGAGCTGTTTTTT. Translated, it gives CASSEDRGIGELFF.

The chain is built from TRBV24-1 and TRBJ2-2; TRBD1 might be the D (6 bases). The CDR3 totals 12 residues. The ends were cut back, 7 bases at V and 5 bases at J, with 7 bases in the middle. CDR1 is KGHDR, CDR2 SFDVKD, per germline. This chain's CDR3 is CATRQGTGELFF. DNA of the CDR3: TGTGCCACCAGACAGGGTACCGGGGAGCTGTTTTTT.

The CDR3 coding sequence is TGTGCCAGCAGCCGACAGGGGCCTGGCACCGGGGAGCTGTTTTTT. It yields the protein CASSRQGPGTGELFF. The chain is built from TRBV3-1 and TRBJ2-2; 8 positions agree with TRBD1. The CDR3 spans 15 residues. CDR1 LGHDT and CDR2 YNNKEL come from the germline V gene (reference sequence). V trimming: 4 bases; J trimming: 4 bases; junction bases outside the gene matches: 5.

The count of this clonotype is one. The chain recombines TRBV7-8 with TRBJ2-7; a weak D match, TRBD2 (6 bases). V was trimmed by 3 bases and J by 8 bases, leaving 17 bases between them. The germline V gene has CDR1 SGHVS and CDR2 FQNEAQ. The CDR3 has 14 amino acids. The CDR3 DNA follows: TGTGCCAGCAGCTTGGTCCCGGACTACCGAAAGCAGTACTTC. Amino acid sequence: CASSLVPDYRKQYF.

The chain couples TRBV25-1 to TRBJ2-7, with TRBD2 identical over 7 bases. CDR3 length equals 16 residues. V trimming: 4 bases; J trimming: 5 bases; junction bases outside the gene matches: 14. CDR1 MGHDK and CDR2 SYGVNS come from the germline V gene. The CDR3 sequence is CASSAPPAGAMNEQYF. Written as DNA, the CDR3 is TGTGCCAGCAGTGCCCCCCCGGCGGGAGCCATGAACGAGCAGTACTTC.

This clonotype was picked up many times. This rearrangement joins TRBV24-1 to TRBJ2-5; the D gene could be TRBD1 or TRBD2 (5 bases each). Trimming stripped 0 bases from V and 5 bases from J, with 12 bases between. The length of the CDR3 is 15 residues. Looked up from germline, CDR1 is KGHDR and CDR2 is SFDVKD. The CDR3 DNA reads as TGTGCCACCAGTGATTTGAGCCAGGGCGGGGAGACCCAGTACTTC. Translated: CATSDLSQGGETQYF.

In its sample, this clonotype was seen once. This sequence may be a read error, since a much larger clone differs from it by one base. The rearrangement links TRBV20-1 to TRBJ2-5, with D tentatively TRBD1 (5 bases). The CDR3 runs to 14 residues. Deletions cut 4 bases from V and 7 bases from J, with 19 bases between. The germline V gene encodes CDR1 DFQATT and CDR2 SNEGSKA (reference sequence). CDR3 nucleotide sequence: TGCAGTGCTAACCGCAGGGATTTTTTACGGACCCAGTACTTC. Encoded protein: CSANRRDFLRTQYF.